The 9 T cell receptor beta chains given below trace back to one sample, sequenced in a study of blood T cell repertoires in COVID-19 (TCRdb year 2020). The library was made by the immunoSEQ multiplex PCR assay. Not all clones reach the TCRdb copy of this immuneACCESS table, which keeps in-frame sequences only. Checked studies attribute under half of the gap to unresolved V genes and leave the rest unexplained. The sample contains under 45,000 clones, 75% to 90% of them found a single time. Over 9% of the sample lies in the top ten. The sample consisted of peripheral blood. The receptor source for this set is an elderly man with active COVID-19.

The chain uses TRBV5-8 and TRBJ1-2; 7 bases are shared with TRBD1. Per germline, CDR1 SGHTS and CDR2 YDEGEE. The CDR3 has 16 amino acids. The V and J ends lost 0 bases and 6 bases, in that order; junction bases with no gene match: 11. Here the CDR3 reads CASSLVPLVGGNGYTF. The CDR3 coding sequence is TGTGCCAGCAGCTTGGTACCGTTGGTAGGGGGCAATGGCTACACCTTC.

The chain is built from TRBV7-2 and TRBJ2-7, with 12 bases identical to TRBD1. V shed 0 bases and J 3 bases; nucleotides not matched to a gene: 3. The length of the CDR3 is 16 residues. From germline, CDR1 is SGHTA and CDR2 FQGNSA. The CDR3 bases are TGTGCCAGCAGCTTAGCCGGGGACAGGGGGCTCTACGAGCAGTACTTC. Translation gives CASSLAGDRGLYEQYF.

V usage is TRBV27 and J usage is TRBJ2-5; 9 positions agree with TRBD1. The CDR3 extends over 14 amino acids. V trimming: 6 bases; J trimming: 4 bases; junction bases outside the gene matches: 6. Per the germline V gene, CDR1 is MNHEY and CDR2 is SMNVEV (reference sequence). In DNA, the CDR3 is TGTGCCAGCAGCCCCGGGACAGGGCGAGAGACCCAGTACTTC. This gives the protein CASSPGTGRETQYF.

The genes are TRBV19 and TRBJ1-4; D possibly corresponds to TRBD1 (5 bases). With 7 bases removed from V and 13 bases from J, the gap between germline ends came to 13 bases. The CDR3 contains 11 residues. CDR1 is LNHDA, CDR2 SQIVND, per germline (reference sequence). CDR3 DNA sequence: TGTGCCAGTATTGGGCAGGGCCTACTGTTTTTT. Amino acids: CASIGQGLLFF.

V gene TRBV5-4 combines with J gene TRBJ2-5; 7 bases are shared with TRBD1. Trimming took 5 bases from V and 4 from J; bases not matched to a gene: 5. The CDR3 covers 13 residues. CDR1 and CDR2 from the germline V gene are SGHNT and YYREEE (reference sequence). Written as DNA, the CDR3 is TGTGCCAGCAGTAAAACAGGGGCAGAGACCCAGTACTTC. Its protein is CASSKTGAETQYF. The full variable domain, with the rest looked up from reference TRBV5-4 and TRBJ2-5, is ETGVTQSPTHLIKTRGQQVTLRCSSQSGHNTVSWYQQALGQGPQFIFQYYREEENGRGNFPPRFSGLQFPNYSSELNVNALELDDSALYLCASSKTGAETQYFGPGTRLLVL.

The chain joins TRBV10-2 to TRBJ2-5, with 8 bases matching TRBD1. The V and J ends lost 4 bases and 5 bases, in that order; junction bases with no gene match: 9. CDR1 is WSHSY, CDR2 SAAADI, per germline. CDR3 length equals 15 residues. This CDR3 is CASSGAGGVWETQYF. CDR3 DNA sequence: TGCGCCAGCAGTGGAGCAGGGGGCGTGTGGGAGACCCAGTACTTC.

Only one count was recorded for this clone. This chain joins TRBV7-2 and TRBJ2-3; D may be TRBD1 (6 bases). Germline values: CDR1 SGHTA, CDR2 FQGNSA. CDR3 length: 15 residues. Trimming took off 5 bases at V and 5 bases at J, with 17 bases between the two ends. The CDR3 spells CASSPRHRDQDTQYF. CDR3 in DNA: TGTGCCAGCAGCCCCCGACACAGGGACCAAGATACGCAGTATTTT.

V is TRBV7-8 and J is TRBJ1-6; the D is unclear. Trimming shortened V by 0 bases and J by 3 bases, and 12 bases separated the two germline ends. The CDR3 length is 17 residues. Looked up from germline, CDR1 is SGHVS and CDR2 is FQNEAQ. The CDR3 region has the DNA TGTGCCAGCAGCTTAGCTTACGGGTCCCGCTATAATTCACCCCTCCACTTT. It translates to CASSLAYGSRYNSPLHF.

The chain couples TRBV4-3 to TRBJ2-1, with 14 bases fitting TRBD2. CDR3 size: 16 residues. Germline lookup yields CDR1 LGHNA and CDR2 YSLEER. J gave up 10 bases and V 3 bases, and 8 bases lay outside the gene matches. The DNA for the CDR3 is TGCGCCAGCAGCCACTCCGGGACTAGCGGGAGAAAGGAGCAGTTCTTC. This sequence encodes CASSHSGTSGRKEQFF.